Shown below are 4 T cell receptor beta chains from a single sample sequenced in a study of spatial heterogeneity in lung cancer. Time point defined: sample taken at primary tumor resection. Unsorted whole RNA of tumor, nontumor lung or frozen PBMC was sequenced. From the 5' RACE reads, TCRdb called clonotypes with MiXCR, one entry per CDR3 protein. This table holds approximately 90,000 distinct CDR3 sequences, 7.5% to 10% found once. The sample here was PBMCs, taken at surgery. Receptors were obtained from a male donor with early-stage non-small cell lung cancer.

This clonotype appeared a few times. The chain couples TRBV5-1 to TRBJ2-2, with D unresolved. Trimming took 4 bases from V and 2 from J, leaving 9 bases between them. Looked up from germline, CDR1 is SGHRS and CDR2 is YFSETQ. CDR3 size: 14 residues. The CDR3: CASSPDLNTGELFF. In nucleotides, the CDR3 is TGCGCCAGCAGCCCGGACCTAAACACCGGGGAGCTGTTTTTT.

This clonotype was detected a few times. J is TRBJ2-7 and V is TRBV28, with 10 bases identical to TRBD2. The CDR3 runs to 15 residues. Germline-derived CDR1 and CDR2 are MDHEN and SYDVKM. Germline trimming cut 4 bases from V and 1 base from J; bases unmatched to any gene: 4. In DNA, the CDR3 is TGTGCCAGCAGTTCTCGTAGCGGGAGGTCCTACGAGCAGTACTTC. Amino acids: CASSSRSGRSYEQYF.

In its sample, this clonotype was seen many times. The CDR3: CSVVTASYEQYF. The CDR3 DNA sequence: TGCAGCGTTGTCACTGCATCCTACGAGCAGTACTTC. The rearrangement joins TRBV29-1 to TRBJ2-7; no firm D call. Germline V gives CDR1 SQVTM, CDR2 ANQGSEA. V lost 4 bases to trimming and J lost 1 base, with 8 bases between them. The CDR3 consists of 12 residues.

The J gene is TRBJ1-3, the V gene TRBV29-1; 8 positions match TRBD1. The trim removed 8 bases at V and 4 bases at J, leaving 10 bases unmatched. Germline assignment: CDR1 SQVTM and CDR2 ANQGSEA. The CDR3 has 14 amino acids. For the CDR3, the DNA is TGCAGCAAAGGGATTGGACAGGGAGGAAACACCATATATTTT. Its protein is CSKGIGQGGNTIYF.